This T cell receptor (beta chain) derives from a study of blood T cell repertoires in COVID-19. Study as a whole: Spain, Italy and the United States supplied samples that represented acute and convalescent COVID-19. T cells, B-cell-depleted T cells, or PBMCs supplied cDNA or gDNA.

In the original processing: Counts of nucleated cells, estimated from reference gene primer amplification, were obtained. Sequencing was performed with immunoSEQ multiplex PCR; in TCRdb, only in-frame clones are kept and a portion is missing. The V and J calls and clone size come from that table; D and trimming were worked out from the DNA. The sample holds about 270,000 clones, around 86% seen once. Sequenced input: peripheral blood. The clonotype was recovered from a woman in her sixties or seventies who had recovered from COVID-19.

CDR3 bases: TGTGCCAGCTCACCGGGTGAGGGGGCGAGAGAGACCCAGTACTTC. Translating gives CASSPGEGARETQYF. The V gene is TRBV18, the J gene TRBJ2-5, with 7 bases lining up with TRBD1. The CDR3 consists of 15 residues. V dropped 3 bases and J dropped 4; count of bases not matched to a gene: 8. Germline V gene data show CDR1 as KGHSH and CDR2 as LQKENI.